This T cell receptor beta chain was sequenced during a study of OX40 agonist ivuxolimab in advanced cancers. As for the study in general: Dose-escalation patients were diagnosed with hepatocellular carcinoma, melanoma, renal cell cancer or head and neck cancer.

Losses at the gene ends were 4 bases for V and 6 bases for J; bases not matched to a gene: 11. Per germline, CDR1 SGHRS and CDR2 YFSETQ. The CDR3 runs 16 residues. Turning to this clone: What it binds is not known.

Overall study results and limits: Clones of CD4+ and CD8+ blood T cells grew by week 6 at doses of 0.1 to 3.0 mg/kg. Averaged across samples, CD8+ T cells carried more expanded clones than CD4+ did.

TCRdb's table, derived via immunoSEQ multiplex PCR, lists solely in-frame clones and lacks some. The data hold about 69,000 clones, with roughly 87% observed a single time. Sequenced here: CD4+ or CD8+ T cells sorted from blood, sampled in a trial of the OX40 agonist ivuxolimab. V is TRBV5-1 and J is TRBJ2-7, with 12 bases identical to TRBD2. The origin of this receptor is an adult with an advanced solid tumor such as melanoma, head and neck, liver or kidney cancer. The CDR3 coding sequence is TGCGCCAGCAGCCCCTCCCCTAGCGGGGGGGCGATCGAGCAGTACTTC. It translates to CASSPSPSGGAIEQYF.